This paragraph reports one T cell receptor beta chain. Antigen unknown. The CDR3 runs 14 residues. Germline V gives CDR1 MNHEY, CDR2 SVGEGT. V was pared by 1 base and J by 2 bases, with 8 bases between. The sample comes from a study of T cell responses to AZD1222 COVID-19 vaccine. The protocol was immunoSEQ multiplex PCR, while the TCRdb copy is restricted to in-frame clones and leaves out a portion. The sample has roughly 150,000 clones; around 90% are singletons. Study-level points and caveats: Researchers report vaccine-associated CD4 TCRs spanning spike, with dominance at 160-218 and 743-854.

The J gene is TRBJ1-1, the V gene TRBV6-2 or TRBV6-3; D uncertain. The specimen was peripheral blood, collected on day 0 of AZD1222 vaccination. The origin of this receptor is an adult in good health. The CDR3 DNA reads TGTGCCAGCAGTTACTATCAGCTTAACACTGAAGCTTTCTTT. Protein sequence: CASSYYQLNTEAFF.